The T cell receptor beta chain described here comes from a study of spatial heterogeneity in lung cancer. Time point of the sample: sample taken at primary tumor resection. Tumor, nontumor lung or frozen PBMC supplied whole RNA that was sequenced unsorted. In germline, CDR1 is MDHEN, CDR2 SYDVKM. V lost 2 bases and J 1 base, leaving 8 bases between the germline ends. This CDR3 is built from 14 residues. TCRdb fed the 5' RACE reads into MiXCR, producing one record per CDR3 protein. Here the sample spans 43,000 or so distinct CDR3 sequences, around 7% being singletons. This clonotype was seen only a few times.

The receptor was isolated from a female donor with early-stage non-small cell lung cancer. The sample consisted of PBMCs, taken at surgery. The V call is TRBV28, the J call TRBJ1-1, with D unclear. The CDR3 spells CASSLRRKNTEAFF. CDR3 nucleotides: TGTGCCAGCAGTTTACGCAGGAAGAACACTGAAGCTTTCTTT. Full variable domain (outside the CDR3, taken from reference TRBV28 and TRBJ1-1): DVKVTQSSRYLVKRTGEKVFLECVQDMDHENMFWYRQDPGLGLRLIYFSYDVKMKEKGDIPEGYSVSREKKERFSLILESASTNQTSMYLCASSLRRKNTEAFFGQGTRLTVV.